Each of the 18 T cell receptor beta chains below was sequenced from the same sample in a study of T cells after yellow fever vaccination. Each CDR3 protein gets one entry after TCRdb re-called the 5' RACE reads with MiXCR. The sample contains around 250,000 distinct CDR3 sequences, around 5.2% of which appear only once. This specimen was CD4+ T cells sorted from PBMCs, taken on the day of the yellow fever booster vaccination. The receptors come from a man between 18 and 29 years old who received the YFV17D yellow fever vaccine.

This clonotype was detected ten times or more. The gene calls are TRBV5-5 and TRBJ2-3; maybe TRBD2 (5 bases). Trimming removed 0 bases from V and 1 base from J, with 6 bases in between. Germline V CDR1 and CDR2: SGHKS, YYEKEE (reference sequence). CDR3 size: 14 residues. CDR3 region: CASSLDGGTDTQYF. CDR3 bases: TGTGCCAGCAGCTTGGACGGGGGCACAGATACGCAGTATTTT.

This chain uses TRBV6-6 with TRBJ1-6; TRBD1 aligns across 7 bases. The V and J ends lost 6 bases and 10 bases, in that order; junction bases with no gene match: 6. This CDR3 has 13 residues. In germline, CDR1 is MNHNY, CDR2 SVGAGI (reference sequence). CDR3 residues: CASSTGVGSPLHF. DNA for the CDR3: TGTGCCAGCAGCACAGGGGTTGGGTCACCCCTCCACTTT.

This clonotype occurred many times. The chain couples TRBV7-6 to TRBJ2-5; tentatively, D is TRBD2 (6 bases). CDR1 is SGHVS and CDR2 is FNYEAQ in the germline V gene. This CDR3 has 12 amino acids. V was cut by 4 bases and J by 7 bases, with 10 bases left in between. CDR3: CASSSGVGTQYF. CDR3 in DNA: TGTGCCAGCAGCTCGGGGGTGGGGACCCAGTACTTC. Full variable domain (remainder filled in from reference TRBV7-6 and TRBJ2-5): GAGVSQSPRYKVTKRGQDVALRCDPISGHVSLYWYRQALGQGPEFLTYFNYEAQQDKSGLPNDRFSAERPEGSISTLTIQRTEQRDSAMYRCASSSGVGTQYFGPGTRLLVL.

This clonotype was observed at least ten times. The chain links TRBV7-2 to TRBJ2-3, with TRBD1 matching over 10 bases. There are 16 residues in the CDR3. Germline-derived CDR1 and CDR2 are SGHTA and FQGNSA. Germline trimming cut 5 bases from V and 2 bases from J; bases unmatched to any gene: 7. The CDR3 coding sequence is TGTGCCAGCAGCGAGCGGGACAGGGGCTACACAGATACGCAGTATTTT. This gives the protein CASSERDRGYTDTQYF.

This clonotype was seen repeatedly, ten times or more. The CDR3 DNA sequence: TGCAGCGTTGGACAGGGGAAAGGAGAGACCCAGTACTTC. Amino acid sequence: CSVGQGKGETQYF. This chain links TRBV29-1 with TRBJ2-5; 8 bases line up with TRBD1. Germline V gene data show CDR1 as SQVTM and CDR2 as ANQGSEA. The CDR3 length is 13 residues. Germline trimming cut 4 bases from V and 4 bases from J; bases unmatched to any gene: 5. The whole variable domain, remainder taken from reference TRBV29-1 and TRBJ2-5, is SAVISQKPSRDICQRGTSLTIQCQVDSQVTMMFWYRQQPGQSLTLIATANQGSEATYESGFVIDKFPISRPNLTFSTLTVSNMSPEDSSIYLCSVGQGKGETQYFGPGTRLLVL.

This clonotype was detected a few times. The chain combines TRBV5-1 with TRBJ1-1; D is undetermined. The germline V and J ends were trimmed by 1 base and 0 bases, with 7 bases remaining between them. Germline V gene sequence: CDR1 SGHRS, CDR2 YFSETQ. The CDR3 loop spans 14 amino acids. In nucleotides, the CDR3 is TGCGCCAGCAGCTTGACAGCTTTGAACACTGAAGCTTTCTTT. It is translated as CASSLTALNTEAFF.

This clonotype came up a few times. This sequence joins TRBV12-3 or TRBV12-4 and TRBJ2-7, with D possibly matching TRBD1 (5 bases). The CDR3 consists of 14 residues. The germline V and J ends were trimmed by 6 bases and 0 bases, with 12 bases remaining between them. The DNA of the CDR3 is TGTGCCAGCAGACTGTGGGGCTCCTCCTACGAGCAGTACTTC. Translation gives CASRLWGSSYEQYF.

This clonotype was seen a handful of times. This chain connects TRBV7-2 to TRBJ1-4; weak D call: TRBD1 (6 bases). The V end was cut by 2 bases, the J end by 6 bases, with 10 bases between. The CDR3 spans 14 residues. Per germline, CDR1 SGHTA and CDR2 FQGNSA. The CDR3 nucleotides read TGTGCCAGCAGCTTATACAGGGAACATGAAAAACTGTTTTTT. The encoded protein is CASSLYREHEKLFF.

V gene TRBV3-1 combines with J gene TRBJ1-1; possible D gene TRBD1, 5 bases. Trimming left V 3 bases short and J 5 bases short, with 13 bases between. From germline, CDR1 is LGHDT and CDR2 YNNKEL (reference sequence). The CDR3 covers 14 residues. The CDR3 region is CASSHVQGGTEAFF. DNA for the CDR3: TGTGCCAGCAGCCACGTCCAGGGTGGAACTGAAGCTTTCTTT.

J is TRBJ1-1 and V is TRBV10-3; a weak D match, TRBD1 (6 bases). V dropped 4 bases and J dropped 5 bases, with 8 bases sitting between them. The CDR3 consists of 12 residues. Germline V CDR1 and CDR2: ENHRY, SYGVKD. The CDR3 bases are TGTGCCATCAGTGTTGACAGGACTGAAGCTTTCTTT. This sequence encodes CAISVDRTEAFF.

The V gene is TRBV6-5, the J gene TRBJ2-2; D is unclear. V dropped 0 bases and J dropped 0 bases, with 5 bases sitting between them. The CDR3 covers 15 residues. Germline CDR1 is MNHEY and CDR2 is SVGAGI. The CDR3 DNA reads as TGTGCCAGCAGTTACTCTATTACGAACACCGGGGAGCTGTTTTTT. Translating gives CASSYSITNTGELFF.

At least ten counts were recorded for this clonotype. The chain couples TRBV12-3 or TRBV12-4 to TRBJ1-2; the D gene is possibly TRBD1 (6 bases). The CDR3 length is 14 residues. Trimming took off 6 bases at V and 4 bases at J, with 15 bases between the two ends. This CDR3 reads CASRYGQQGYGYTF. CDR3 nucleotide sequence: TGTGCCAGCAGATATGGACAGCAGGGCTATGGCTACACCTTC.

This clonotype was counted only a few times. The rearrangement links TRBV5-4 to TRBJ2-7; the D gene is possibly TRBD2 (5 bases). The CDR3 contains 15 residues. Germline V CDR1 and CDR2: SGHNT, YYREEE (reference sequence). Trimming left V 2 bases short and J 6 bases short, with 18 bases between. CDR3 protein: CASSFVGWRRGEQYF. The CDR3 nucleotides read TGTGCCAGCAGCTTTGTAGGATGGCGTCGGGGCGAGCAGTACTTC.

The chain links TRBV5-1 to TRBJ2-5, with D possibly TRBD1 on 5 matching bases. V lost 4 bases to trimming and J lost 3 bases, with 13 bases between them. The germline V gene has CDR1 SGHRS and CDR2 YFSETQ. The CDR3 spans 14 residues. Here the CDR3 reads CASSIAVTEETQYF. CDR3 sequence (DNA): TGCGCCAGCAGCATAGCCGTGACAGAAGAGACCCAGTACTTC. The whole variable domain, filled in from reference TRBV5-1 and TRBJ2-5, reads KAGVTQTPRYLIKTRGQQVTLSCSPISGHRSVSWYQQTPGQGLQFLFEYFSETQRNKGNFPGRFSGRQFSNSRSEMNVSTLELGDSALYLCASSIAVTEETQYFGPGTRLLVL.

In this sample, this clonotype turned up a few times. This chain connects TRBV7-2 to TRBJ2-3; TRBD2 matches at 10 bases. Germline CDR1 reads SGHTA; CDR2 reads FQGNSA. J gave up 3 bases and V 5 bases, and 8 bases lay outside the gene matches. This CDR3 contains 16 residues. The DNA of the CDR3 is TGTGCCAGCAGCGTTAGGATAGCGGGGGGAACAGATACGCAGTATTTT. This sequence encodes CASSVRIAGGTDTQYF.

The chain joins TRBV5-1 to TRBJ2-2, with D possibly TRBD2 on 5 matching bases. The CDR3 loop spans 16 amino acids. V lost 0 bases and J lost 4, with 13 bases in between. In germline, CDR1 is SGHRS, CDR2 YFSETQ. CDR3 sequence (DNA): TGCGCCAGCAGCTTGGCCAAAGCGGTCATCACCGGGGAGCTGTTTTTT. It codes for CASSLAKAVITGELFF.

This clonotype was detected only a few times. The chain has TRBV3-1 and TRBJ2-1; 11 bases fit TRBD2. This CDR3 comprises 15 residues. The germline gives CDR1 LGHDT, CDR2 YNNKEL (reference sequence). J was trimmed by 5 bases and V by 5 bases; bases with no gene match: 5. The CDR3 reads CASSSTSGGHNEQFF. CDR3 sequence (DNA): TGTGCCAGCAGCTCCACTAGCGGGGGTCACAATGAGCAGTTCTTC.

This clonotype was observed at least ten times. The chain carries TRBV6-6 and TRBJ2-7; TRBD2 matches 14 bases. Looked up from germline, CDR1 is MNHNY and CDR2 is SVGAGI (reference sequence). With 2 bases clipped from V and 7 bases from J, the junction kept 4 bases outside the gene matches. The CDR3 has 15 residues. CDR3 sequence: CASSYGTSGGVEQYF. Here the CDR3 DNA reads TGTGCCAGCAGTTACGGGACTAGCGGGGGAGTGGAGCAGTACTTC.